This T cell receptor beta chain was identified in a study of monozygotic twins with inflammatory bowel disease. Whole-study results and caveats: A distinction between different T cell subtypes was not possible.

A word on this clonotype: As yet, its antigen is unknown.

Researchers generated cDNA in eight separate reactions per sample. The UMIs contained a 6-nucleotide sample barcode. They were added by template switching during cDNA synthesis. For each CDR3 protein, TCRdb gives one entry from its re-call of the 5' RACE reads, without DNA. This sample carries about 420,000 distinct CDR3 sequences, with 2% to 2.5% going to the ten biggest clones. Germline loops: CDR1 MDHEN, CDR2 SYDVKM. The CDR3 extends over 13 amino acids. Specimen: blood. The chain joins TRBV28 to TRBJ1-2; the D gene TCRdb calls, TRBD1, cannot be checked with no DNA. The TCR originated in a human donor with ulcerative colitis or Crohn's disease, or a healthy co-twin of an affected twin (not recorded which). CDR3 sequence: CASKGDRAAWGTF.